Sequencing of this TCR beta chain was carried out in a study of blood T cell repertoires in COVID-19. This clone appeared a single time. The length of the CDR3 is 15 residues. The junction had 7 bases not matched to a gene; V was cut back by 3 bases and J by 6 bases. In germline, CDR1 is MDHEN, CDR2 SYDVKM. Sequencing was performed with immunoSEQ multiplex PCR; in TCRdb, only in-frame clones are kept and a portion is missing. The sample yields some 350,000 clones, 80% to 90% seen once. This chain joins TRBV28 and TRBJ2-4; 8 nucleotides align to TRBD2. The receptor was isolated from a woman aged 30 to 39 who had recovered from COVID-19. Sequencing was performed on PBMCs or T cells enriched from blood (not recorded which). DNA for the CDR3: TGTGCCAGCAGTTTTGGTGAGAGCGGGGGAAACATTCAGTACTTC. It is translated as CASSFGESGGNIQYF.